This T cell receptor (beta chain) was captured in a study of blood T cell repertoires in COVID-19. Clones were read by immunoSEQ multiplex PCR, and TCRdb kept only the in-frame ones, dropping some. Of some 350,000 clones listed, around 89% are singletons. V lost 4 bases to trimming and J lost 0 bases, with 7 bases between them. Per the germline V gene, CDR1 is LGHNA and CDR2 is YSLEER. The CDR3 length is 14 residues. V usage is TRBV4-3 and J usage is TRBJ2-1; D call uncertain. Sequenced material: peripheral blood. The sequence came from a man younger than 35 with active or convalescent COVID-19. The CDR3 sequence is CASSRSSSYNEQFF. As DNA, the CDR3 is TGCGCCAGCAGCCGGTCTAGCTCCTACAATGAGCAGTTCTTC.